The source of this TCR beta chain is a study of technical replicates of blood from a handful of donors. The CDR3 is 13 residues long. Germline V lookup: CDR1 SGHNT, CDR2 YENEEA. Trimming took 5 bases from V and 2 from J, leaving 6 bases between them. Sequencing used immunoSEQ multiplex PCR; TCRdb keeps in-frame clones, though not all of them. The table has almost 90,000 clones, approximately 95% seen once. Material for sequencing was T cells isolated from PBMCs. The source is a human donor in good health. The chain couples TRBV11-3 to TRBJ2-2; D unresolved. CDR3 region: CASSALNTGELFF. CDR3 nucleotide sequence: TGTGCCAGCAGCGCGCTAAACACCGGGGAGCTGTTTTTT.